The sequence of this T cell receptor (beta chain) was determined in a study of OX40 agonist ivuxolimab in advanced cancers. Overall study findings and caveats: In the expanded peripheral T cells, antigen specificity was never determined.

TCRdb keeps only in-frame clones here, not all; method: immunoSEQ multiplex PCR. The profile shows about 52,000 clones, 75% to 90% of them singletons. Autoimmune disease history or systemic immunosuppression barred patients. The CDR3 has 14 amino acids. CDR1 is SGHRS, CDR2 YFSETQ, per germline. Trimming stripped 3 bases from V and 2 bases from J, with 11 bases between. Points on this clone: The target antigen is unknown.

The sample was CD4+ or CD8+ T cells sorted from blood, taken in a trial of the OX40 agonist ivuxolimab. This TCR derives from an adult with an advanced solid tumor such as melanoma, head and neck, liver or kidney cancer. The chain links TRBV5-1 to TRBJ2-5; possibly TRBD2 for D (6 bases). CDR3 in amino acids: CASSWRGGQETQYF. In DNA form, the CDR3 reads TGCGCCAGCAGCTGGAGGGGCGGACAAGAGACCCAGTACTTC.